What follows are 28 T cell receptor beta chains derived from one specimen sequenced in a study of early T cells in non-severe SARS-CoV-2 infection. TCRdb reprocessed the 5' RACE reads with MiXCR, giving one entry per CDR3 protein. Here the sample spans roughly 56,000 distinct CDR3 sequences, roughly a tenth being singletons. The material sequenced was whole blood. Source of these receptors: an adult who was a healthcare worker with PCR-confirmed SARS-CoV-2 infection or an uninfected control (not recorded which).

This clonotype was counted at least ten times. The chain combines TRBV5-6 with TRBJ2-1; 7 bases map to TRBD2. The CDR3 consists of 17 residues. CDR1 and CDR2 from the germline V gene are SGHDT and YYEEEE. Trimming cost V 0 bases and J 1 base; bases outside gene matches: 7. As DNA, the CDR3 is TGTGCCAGCAGCTTGGCGGCTAGCGGACATTCCTACAATGAGCAGTTCTTC. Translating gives CASSLAASGHSYNEQFF.

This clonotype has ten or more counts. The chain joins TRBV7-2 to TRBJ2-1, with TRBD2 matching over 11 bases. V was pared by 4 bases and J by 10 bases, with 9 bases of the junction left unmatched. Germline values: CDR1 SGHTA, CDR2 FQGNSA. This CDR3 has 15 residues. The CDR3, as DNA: TGTGCCAGCAGCTGGACAGTTCTAGCGGGAGGCGAGCAGTTCTTC. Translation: CASSWTVLAGGEQFF.

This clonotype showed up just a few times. The CDR3 DNA is TGTGCCAGCAGGCGACCCACAGATACGCAGTATTTT. Encoded protein: CASRRPTDTQYF. The rearrangement links TRBV2 to TRBJ2-3; the D is unclear. The CDR3 length is 12 residues. Deletions cut 6 bases from V and 2 bases from J, with 6 bases between. Germline lookup yields CDR1 SNHLY and CDR2 FYNNEI.

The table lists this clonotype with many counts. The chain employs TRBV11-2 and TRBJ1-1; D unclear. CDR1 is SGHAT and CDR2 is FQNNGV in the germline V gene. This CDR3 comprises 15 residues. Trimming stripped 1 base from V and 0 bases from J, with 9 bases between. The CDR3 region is CASSLVGGMNTEAFF. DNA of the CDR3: TGTGCCAGCAGCTTAGTGGGAGGGATGAACACTGAAGCTTTCTTT.

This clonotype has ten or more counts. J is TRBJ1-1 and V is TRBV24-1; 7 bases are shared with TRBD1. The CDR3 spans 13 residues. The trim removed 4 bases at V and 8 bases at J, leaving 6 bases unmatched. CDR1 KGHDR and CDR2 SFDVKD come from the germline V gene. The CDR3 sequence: CATSERTGLEAFF. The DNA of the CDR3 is TGTGCCACCAGTGAACGGACAGGCTTAGAAGCTTTCTTT.

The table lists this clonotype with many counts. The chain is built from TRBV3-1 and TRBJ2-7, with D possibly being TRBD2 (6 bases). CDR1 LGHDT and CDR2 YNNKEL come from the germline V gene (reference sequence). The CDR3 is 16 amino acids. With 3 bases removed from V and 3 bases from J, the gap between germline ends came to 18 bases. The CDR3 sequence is CASSQNSGEGYYEQYF. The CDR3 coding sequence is TGTGCCAGCAGCCAGAATAGCGGAGAGGGGTACTACGAGCAGTACTTC.

The CDR3 bases are TGTGCCAGCAGCCCTGGACTAGCGGCGGAGACCCAGTACTTC. The encoded protein is CASSPGLAAETQYF. The V and J genes are TRBV14 and TRBJ2-5, with 10 nucleotides matching TRBD2. The CDR3 totals 14 residues. After removal of 4 bases from V and 5 bases from J, the junction contained 4 bases not matched to a gene. The V gene's germline CDR1 is SGHDN and CDR2 FVKESK.

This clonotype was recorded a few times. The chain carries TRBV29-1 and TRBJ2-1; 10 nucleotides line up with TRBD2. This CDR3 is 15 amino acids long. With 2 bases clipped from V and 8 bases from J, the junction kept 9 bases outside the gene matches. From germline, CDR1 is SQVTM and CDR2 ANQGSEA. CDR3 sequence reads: CSVERPSGSGYEQFF. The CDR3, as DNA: TGCAGCGTTGAAAGGCCTAGCGGGAGTGGGTATGAGCAGTTCTTC.

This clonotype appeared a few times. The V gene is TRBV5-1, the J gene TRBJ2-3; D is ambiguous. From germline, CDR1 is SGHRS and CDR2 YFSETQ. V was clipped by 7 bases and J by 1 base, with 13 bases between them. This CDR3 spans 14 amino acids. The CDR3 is CASHQRPGTDTQYF. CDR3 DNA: TGCGCCAGCCACCAGAGGCCGGGCACAGATACGCAGTATTTT.

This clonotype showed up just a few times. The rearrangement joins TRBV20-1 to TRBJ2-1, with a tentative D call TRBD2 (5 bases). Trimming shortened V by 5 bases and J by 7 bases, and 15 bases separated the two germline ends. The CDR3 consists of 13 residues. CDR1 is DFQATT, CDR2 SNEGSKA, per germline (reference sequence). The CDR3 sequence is CSAGGESSNEQFF. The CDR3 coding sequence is TGCAGTGCTGGAGGAGAGTCAAGTAATGAGCAGTTCTTC.

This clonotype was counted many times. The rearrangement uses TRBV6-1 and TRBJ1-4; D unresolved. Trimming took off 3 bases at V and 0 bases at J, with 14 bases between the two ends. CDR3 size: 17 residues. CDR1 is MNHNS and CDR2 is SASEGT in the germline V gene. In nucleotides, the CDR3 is TGTGCCAGCAGTGATCCCAGGAGGCGCGCAACTAATGAAAAACTGTTTTTT. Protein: CASSDPRRRATNEKLFF.

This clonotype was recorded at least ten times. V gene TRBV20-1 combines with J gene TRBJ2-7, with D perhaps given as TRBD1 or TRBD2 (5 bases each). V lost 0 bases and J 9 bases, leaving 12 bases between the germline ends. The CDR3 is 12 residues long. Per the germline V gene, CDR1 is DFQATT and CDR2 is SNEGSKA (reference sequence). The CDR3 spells CSARDEGSRQYF. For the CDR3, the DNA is TGCAGTGCTAGAGATGAGGGGAGCCGGCAGTACTTC.

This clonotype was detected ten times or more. DNA of the CDR3: TGTGCCAGCAGTCTAGGACTAGCGGGAGTGACCACCGGGGAGCTGTTTTTT. This translates into CASSLGLAGVTTGELFF. V and J are TRBV12-3 or TRBV12-4 and TRBJ2-2, with TRBD2 matching 13 bases. CDR3 length: 17 amino acids. The V and J ends lost 5 bases and 4 bases, in that order; junction bases with no gene match: 7.

In DNA, the CDR3 is TGTGCCAGCAGCCCCTCCGGCGACTCTGGGGCCAACGTCCTGACTTTC. It yields the protein CASSPSGDSGANVLTF. The chain is built from TRBV3-1 and TRBJ2-6; D remains unclear. Trimming took 4 bases from V and 0 from J, leaving 10 bases between them. Per germline, CDR1 LGHDT and CDR2 YNNKEL (reference sequence). The CDR3 spans 16 residues.

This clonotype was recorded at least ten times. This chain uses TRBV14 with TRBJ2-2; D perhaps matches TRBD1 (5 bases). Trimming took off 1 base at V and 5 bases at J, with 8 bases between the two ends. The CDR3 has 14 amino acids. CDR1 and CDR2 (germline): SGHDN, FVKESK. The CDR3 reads CASSQAAGTGELFF. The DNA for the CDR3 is TGTGCCAGCAGCCAAGCTGCAGGGACCGGGGAGCTGTTTTTT.

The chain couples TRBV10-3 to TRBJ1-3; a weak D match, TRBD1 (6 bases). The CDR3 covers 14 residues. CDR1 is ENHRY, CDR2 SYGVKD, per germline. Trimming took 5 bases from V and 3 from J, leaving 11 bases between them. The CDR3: CAISFGQLGNTIYF. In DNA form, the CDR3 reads TGTGCCATCAGTTTCGGACAGCTTGGAAACACCATATATTTT.

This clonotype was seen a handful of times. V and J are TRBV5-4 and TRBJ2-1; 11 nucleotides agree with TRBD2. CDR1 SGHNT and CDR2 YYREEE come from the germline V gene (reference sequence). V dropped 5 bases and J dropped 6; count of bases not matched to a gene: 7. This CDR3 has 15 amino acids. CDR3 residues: CASSSGTSGFNEQFF. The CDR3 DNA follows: TGTGCCAGCAGTTCCGGGACTAGCGGTTTCAATGAGCAGTTCTTC.

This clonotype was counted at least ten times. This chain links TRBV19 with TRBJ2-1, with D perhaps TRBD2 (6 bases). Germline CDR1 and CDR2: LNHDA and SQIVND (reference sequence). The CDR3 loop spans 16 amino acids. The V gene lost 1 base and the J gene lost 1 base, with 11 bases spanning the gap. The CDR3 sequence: CASSIVPGGSYNEQFF. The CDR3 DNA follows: TGTGCCAGTAGTATAGTACCCGGGGGATCCTACAATGAGCAGTTCTTC. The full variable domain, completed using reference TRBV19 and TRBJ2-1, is DGGITQSPKYLFRKEGQNVTLSCEQNLNHDAMYWYRQDPGQGLRLIYYSQIVNDFQKGDIAEGYSVSREKKESFPLTVTSAQKNPTAFYLCASSIVPGGSYNEQFFGPGTRLTVL.

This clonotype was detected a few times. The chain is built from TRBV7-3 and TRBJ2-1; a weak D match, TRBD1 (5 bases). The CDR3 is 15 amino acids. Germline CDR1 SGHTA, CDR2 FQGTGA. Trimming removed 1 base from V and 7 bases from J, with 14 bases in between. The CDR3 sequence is CASSLKVREGNEQFF. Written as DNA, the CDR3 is TGTGCCAGCAGCTTAAAGGTCAGGGAAGGGAATGAGCAGTTCTTC. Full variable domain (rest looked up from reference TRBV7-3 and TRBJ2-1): GAGVSQTPSNKVTEKGKYVELRCDPISGHTALYWYRQSLGQGPEFLIYFQGTGAADDSGLPNDRFFAVRPEGSVSTLKIQRTERGDSAVYLCASSLKVREGNEQFFGPGTRLTVL.

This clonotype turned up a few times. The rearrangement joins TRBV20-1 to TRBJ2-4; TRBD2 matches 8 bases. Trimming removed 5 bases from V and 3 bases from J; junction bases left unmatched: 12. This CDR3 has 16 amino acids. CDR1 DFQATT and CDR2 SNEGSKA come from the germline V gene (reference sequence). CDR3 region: CSASFPGGVDKNIQYF. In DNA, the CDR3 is TGCAGTGCTTCCTTCCCGGGAGGGGTAGACAAAAACATTCAGTACTTC.

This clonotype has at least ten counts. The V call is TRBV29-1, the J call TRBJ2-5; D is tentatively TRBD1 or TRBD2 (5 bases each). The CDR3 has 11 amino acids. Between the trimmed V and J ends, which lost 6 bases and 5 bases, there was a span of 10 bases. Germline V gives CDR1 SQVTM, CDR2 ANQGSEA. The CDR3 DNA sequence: TGCAGCGTGACGGGGCCCGAGACCCAGTACTTC. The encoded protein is CSVTGPETQYF.

The CDR3 DNA sequence: TGTGCCAGCAGGTCGGACAGAAGCTCTGGAAACACCATATATTTT. Amino acid sequence: CASRSDRSSGNTIYF. The rearrangement joins TRBV25-1 to TRBJ1-3; D may be TRBD1 (6 bases). Trimming took off 6 bases at V and 0 bases at J, with 12 bases between the two ends. The CDR3 runs to 15 residues. In germline, CDR1 is MGHDK, CDR2 SYGVNS.

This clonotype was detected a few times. DNA for the CDR3: TGTGCCAGCAGCTTACCGACGGCGGGAGTCGAGGAGCAGTACTTC. Protein sequence: CASSLPTAGVEEQYF. V usage is TRBV7-9 and J usage is TRBJ2-7, with 7 bases fitting TRBD2. J gave up 7 bases and V 2 bases, and 11 bases lay outside the gene matches. The CDR3 is 15 residues long. CDR1 and CDR2 from the germline V gene are SEHNR and FQNEAQ (reference sequence). The variable domain in full, completed from reference TRBV7-9 and TRBJ2-7, reads DTGVSQNPRHKITKRGQNVTFRCDPISEHNRLYWYRQTLGQGPEFLTYFQNEAQLEKSRLLSDRFSAERPKGSFSTLEIQRTEQGDSAMYLCASSLPTAGVEEQYFGPGTRLTVT.

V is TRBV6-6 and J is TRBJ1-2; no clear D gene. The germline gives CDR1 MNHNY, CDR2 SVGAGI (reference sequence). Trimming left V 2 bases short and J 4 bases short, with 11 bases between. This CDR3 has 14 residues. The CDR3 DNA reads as TGTGCCAGCAGTTACCGGGAGGAAGTCTATGGCTACACCTTC. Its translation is CASSYREEVYGYTF.

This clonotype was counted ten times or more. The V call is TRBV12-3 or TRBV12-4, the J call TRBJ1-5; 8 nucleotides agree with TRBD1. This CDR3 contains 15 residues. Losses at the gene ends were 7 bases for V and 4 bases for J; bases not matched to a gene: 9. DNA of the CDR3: TGTGCCAGCACCCTAGCAGGGGGCGGTAATCAGCCCCAGCATTTT. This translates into CASTLAGGGNQPQHF.

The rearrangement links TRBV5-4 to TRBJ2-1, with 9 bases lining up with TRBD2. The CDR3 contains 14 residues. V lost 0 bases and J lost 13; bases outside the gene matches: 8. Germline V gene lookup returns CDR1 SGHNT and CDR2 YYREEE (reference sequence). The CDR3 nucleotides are TGTGCCAGCAGCTTGGGACTAGCGGAGCCAATCCAGTTCTTC. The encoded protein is CASSLGLAEPIQFF.

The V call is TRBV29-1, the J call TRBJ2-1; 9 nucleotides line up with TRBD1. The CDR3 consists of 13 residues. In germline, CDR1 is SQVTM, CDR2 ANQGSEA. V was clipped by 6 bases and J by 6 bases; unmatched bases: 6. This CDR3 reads CSVEKDRGNEQFF. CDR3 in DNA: TGCAGCGTCGAGAAGGACAGGGGCAATGAGCAGTTCTTC.

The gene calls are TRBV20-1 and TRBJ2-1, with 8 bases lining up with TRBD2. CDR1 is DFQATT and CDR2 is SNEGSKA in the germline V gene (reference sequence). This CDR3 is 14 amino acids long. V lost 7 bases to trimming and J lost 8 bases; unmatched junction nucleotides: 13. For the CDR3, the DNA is TGCAGTGGGGCGACGGGAGGGCCAATAGATGAGCAGTTCTTC. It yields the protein CSGATGGPIDEQFF.